This T cell receptor beta chain was sequenced during a study of Ad26.COV2.S vaccination and SARS-CoV-2 variants. The method was immunoSEQ multiplex PCR; TCRdb's version includes in-frame clones alone and lacks a portion of them. Of about 440,000 clones in the sample, about 90% were seen once. Germline CDR1 is SGDLS and CDR2 is YYNGEE. Trimming stripped 0 bases from V and 0 bases from J, with 10 bases between. This CDR3 has 15 amino acids. Documented treatment: roughly 18 received Ad26.COV2.S at low or high dose, single or two shots; five or six received placebo; per-sample allocation not given. Samples came from day 63 after the first vaccine or placebo injection.

The gene calls are TRBV9 and TRBJ2-7, with D unresolved. The material sequenced was peripheral blood, taken in a trial of Ad26.COV2.S vaccine versus placebo. The clonotype was recovered from a person between 18 and 65 years old who received the Ad26.COV2.S COVID-19 vaccine or a placebo. The CDR3 coding sequence is TGTGCCAGCAGCGTAGCTTCAAGGTCCTCCTACGAGCAGTACTTC. This sequence encodes CASSVASRSSYEQYF.